This T cell receptor (beta chain) originates from a study of shared clonotypes between healthy human individuals. The CDR3 is made up of 15 amino acids. V shed 4 bases and J shed 2 bases, with 16 bases lying between them. The germline CDR1 and CDR2 sequences are SGHDT and YYEEEE. Deep-level running was used for the assay. The repertoire was sequenced with immunoSEQ multiplex PCR; TCRdb's copy has only in-frame clones and lacks some. The sample carries a few million clones, more than 85% recorded once. With regard to this clone: Its antigen is unidentified.

General study points: It was observed that roughly 4.8% of naive CD4 clonotypes were shared across several donors. The expectation was that sequencing depth would affect clonotype sharing among donors. Memory subsets generally showed lower estimated richness than naive subsets.

The sequence was collected from a young man in good health. Some clones in this sample may be carry-over from other donors' samples. V and J are TRBV5-6 and TRBJ2-7, with D unclear. Sequencing was performed on naive CD4+ T cells from PBMCs. The sample's subset: CD45RA+ positively selected. The CDR3 nucleotides read TGTGCCAGCAGCCCTTACACCGGTGGAACCTACGAGCAGTACTTC. Amino acid sequence: CASSPYTGGTYEQYF.